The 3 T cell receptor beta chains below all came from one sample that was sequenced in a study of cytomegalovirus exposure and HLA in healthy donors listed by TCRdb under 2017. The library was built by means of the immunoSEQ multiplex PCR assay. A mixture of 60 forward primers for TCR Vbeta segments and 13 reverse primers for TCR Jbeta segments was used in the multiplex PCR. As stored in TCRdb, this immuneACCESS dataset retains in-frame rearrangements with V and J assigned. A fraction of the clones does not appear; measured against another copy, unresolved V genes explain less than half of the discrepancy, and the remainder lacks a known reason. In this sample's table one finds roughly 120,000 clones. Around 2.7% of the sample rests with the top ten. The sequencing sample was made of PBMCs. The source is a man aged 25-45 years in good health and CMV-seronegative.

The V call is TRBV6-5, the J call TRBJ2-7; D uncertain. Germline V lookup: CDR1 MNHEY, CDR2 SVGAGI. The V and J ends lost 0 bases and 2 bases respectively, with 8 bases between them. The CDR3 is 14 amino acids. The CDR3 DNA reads TGTGCCAGCAGTTACTCGAGCGTAGCCTACGAGCAGTACTTC. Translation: CASSYSSVAYEQYF.

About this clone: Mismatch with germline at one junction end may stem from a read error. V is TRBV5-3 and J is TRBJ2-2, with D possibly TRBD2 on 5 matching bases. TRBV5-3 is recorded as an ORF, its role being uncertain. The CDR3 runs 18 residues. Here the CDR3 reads CARSLNPRYSGEHRGAVF. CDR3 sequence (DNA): TGTGCCAGAAGCTTGAACCCCAGGTACAGCGGCGAACACCGGGGAGCTGTTTTT.

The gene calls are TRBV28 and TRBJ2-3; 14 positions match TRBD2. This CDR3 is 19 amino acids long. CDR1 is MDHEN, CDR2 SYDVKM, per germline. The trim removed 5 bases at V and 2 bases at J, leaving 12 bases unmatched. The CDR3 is CASSEGLAGVNPDTDTQYF. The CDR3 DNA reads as TGTGCCAGCAGTGAGGGACTAGCGGGAGTCAACCCCGACACAGATACGCAGTATTTT.